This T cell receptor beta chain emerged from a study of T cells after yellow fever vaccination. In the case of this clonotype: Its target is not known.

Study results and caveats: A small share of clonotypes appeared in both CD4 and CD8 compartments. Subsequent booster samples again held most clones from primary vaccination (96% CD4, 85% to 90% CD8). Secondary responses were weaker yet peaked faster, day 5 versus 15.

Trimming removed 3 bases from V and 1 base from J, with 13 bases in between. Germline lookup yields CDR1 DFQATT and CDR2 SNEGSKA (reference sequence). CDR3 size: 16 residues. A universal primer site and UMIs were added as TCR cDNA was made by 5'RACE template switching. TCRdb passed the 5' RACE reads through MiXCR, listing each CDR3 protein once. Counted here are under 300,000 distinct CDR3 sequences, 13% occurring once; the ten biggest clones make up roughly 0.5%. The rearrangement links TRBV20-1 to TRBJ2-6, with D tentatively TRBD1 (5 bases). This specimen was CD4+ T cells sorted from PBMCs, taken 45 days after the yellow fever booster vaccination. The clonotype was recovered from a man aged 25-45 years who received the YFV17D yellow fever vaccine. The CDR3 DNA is TGCAGTGCTAGGGACACCAAACGGTCTGGGGCCAACGTCCTGACTTTC. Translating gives CSARDTKRSGANVLTF.